This entry features one TCR beta chain sequence. This CDR3 has 15 residues. Per the germline V gene, CDR1 is SGHRS and CDR2 is YFSETQ. V was pared by 4 bases and J by 7 bases, with 10 bases of the junction left unmatched. This record comes from a study of T-cell reconstitution after alpha-beta-depleted transplantation in children. This sample's TCRbeta library carried unique molecular identifier barcodes. One entry per CDR3 protein, called by TCRdb with MiXCR from the PCR reads. In the table there are 90,000 to 100,000 distinct CDR3 sequences, 23% of which are singletons. This receptor was obtained from a boy aged 2 to 9 with acute lymphoblastic leukemia, due to receive a stem cell transplant. The sequencing here drew on PBMCs, taken before TCRalphabeta/CD19-depleted stem cell transplant. This rearrangement joins TRBV5-1 to TRBJ2-1, with TRBD1 identical over 8 bases. The CDR3 region is CASSNTGGLRNEQFF. CDR3 nucleotides: TGCGCCAGCAGCAATACAGGGGGTCTGAGGAATGAGCAGTTCTTC.